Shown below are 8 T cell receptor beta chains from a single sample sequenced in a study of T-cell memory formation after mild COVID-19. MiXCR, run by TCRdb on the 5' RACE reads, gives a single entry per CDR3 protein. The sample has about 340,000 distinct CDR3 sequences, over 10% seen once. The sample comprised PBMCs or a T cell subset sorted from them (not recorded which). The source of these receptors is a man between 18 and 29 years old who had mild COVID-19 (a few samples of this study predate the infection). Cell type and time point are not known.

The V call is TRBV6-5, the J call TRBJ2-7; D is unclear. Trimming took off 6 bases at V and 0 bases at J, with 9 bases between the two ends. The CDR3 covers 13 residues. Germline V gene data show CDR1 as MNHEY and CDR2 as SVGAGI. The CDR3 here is CASRPAYSYEQYF. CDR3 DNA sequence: TGTGCCAGCAGGCCTGCCTACTCCTACGAGCAGTACTTC.

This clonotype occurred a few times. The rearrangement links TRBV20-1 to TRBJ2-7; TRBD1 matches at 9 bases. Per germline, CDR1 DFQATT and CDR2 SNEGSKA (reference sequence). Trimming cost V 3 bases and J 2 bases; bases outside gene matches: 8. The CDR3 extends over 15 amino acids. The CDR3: CSARKHRGPTYEQYF. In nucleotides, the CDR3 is TGCAGTGCTAGGAAACACAGGGGGCCCACCTACGAGCAGTACTTC.

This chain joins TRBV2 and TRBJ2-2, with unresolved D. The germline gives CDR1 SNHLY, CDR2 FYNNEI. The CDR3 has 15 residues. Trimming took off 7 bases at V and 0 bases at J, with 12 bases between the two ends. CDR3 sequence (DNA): TGTGCCAGCACGTACAGCAGCACGAACACCGGGGAGCTGTTTTTT. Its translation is CASTYSSTNTGELFF.

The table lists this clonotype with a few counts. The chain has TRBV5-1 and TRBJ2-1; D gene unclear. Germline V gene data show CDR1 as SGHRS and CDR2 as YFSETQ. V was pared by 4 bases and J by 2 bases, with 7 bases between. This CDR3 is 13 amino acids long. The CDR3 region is CASSMTPYNEQFF. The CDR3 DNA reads TGCGCCAGCAGCATGACACCCTACAATGAGCAGTTCTTC.

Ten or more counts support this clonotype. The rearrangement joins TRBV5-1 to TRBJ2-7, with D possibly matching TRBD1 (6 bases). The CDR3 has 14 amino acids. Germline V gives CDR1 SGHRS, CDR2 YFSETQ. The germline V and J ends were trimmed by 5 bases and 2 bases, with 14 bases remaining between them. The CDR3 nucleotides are TGCGCCAGCAGGCGAACAGGGACCCCCTACGAGCAGTACTTC. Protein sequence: CASRRTGTPYEQYF.

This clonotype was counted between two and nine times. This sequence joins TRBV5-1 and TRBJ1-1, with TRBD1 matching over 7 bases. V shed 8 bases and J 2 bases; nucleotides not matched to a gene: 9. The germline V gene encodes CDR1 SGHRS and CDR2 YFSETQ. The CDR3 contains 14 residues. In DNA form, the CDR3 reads TGCGCCAGTCAACGCCGACAGGGCAACACTGAAGCTTTCTTT. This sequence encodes CASQRRQGNTEAFF.

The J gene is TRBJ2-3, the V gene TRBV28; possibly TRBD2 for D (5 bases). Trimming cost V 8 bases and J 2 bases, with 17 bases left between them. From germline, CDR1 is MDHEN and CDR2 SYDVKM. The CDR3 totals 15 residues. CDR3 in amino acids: CASSRGFVNTDTQYF. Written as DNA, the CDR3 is TGTGCCAGCTCTAGAGGGTTTGTAAACACAGATACGCAGTATTTT.

CDR3 sequence: CSATGTNTEAFF. CDR3 nucleotide sequence: TGCAGTGCAACCGGGACAAACACTGAAGCTTTCTTT. This sequence joins TRBV20-1 and TRBJ1-1; D might be TRBD1 (6 bases). Between the trimmed V and J ends, which lost 6 bases and 2 bases, there was a span of 10 bases. The length of the CDR3 is 12 residues. Germline V gene sequence: CDR1 DFQATT, CDR2 SNEGSKA (reference sequence).